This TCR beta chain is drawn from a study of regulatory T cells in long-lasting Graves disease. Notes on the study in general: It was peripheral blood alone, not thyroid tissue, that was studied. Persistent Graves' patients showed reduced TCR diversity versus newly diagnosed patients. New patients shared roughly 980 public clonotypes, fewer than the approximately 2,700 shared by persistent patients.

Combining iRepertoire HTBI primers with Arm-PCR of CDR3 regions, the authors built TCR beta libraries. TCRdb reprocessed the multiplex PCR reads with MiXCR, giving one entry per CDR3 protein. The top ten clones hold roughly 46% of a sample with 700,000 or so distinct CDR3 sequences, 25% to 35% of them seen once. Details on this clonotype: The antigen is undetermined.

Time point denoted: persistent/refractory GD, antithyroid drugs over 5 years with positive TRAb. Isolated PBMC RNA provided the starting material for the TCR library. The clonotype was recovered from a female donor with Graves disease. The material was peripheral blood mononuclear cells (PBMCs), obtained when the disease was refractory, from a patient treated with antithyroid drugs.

For the CDR3, the DNA is TGTGCCAGTAGTATAGTCACGGTTCGGGGACCCACTGAAGCTTTCTTT. It encodes CASSIVTVRGPTEAFF. The V gene is TRBV19, the J gene TRBJ1-1; D possibly corresponds to TRBD1 (5 bases). This CDR3 is built from 16 residues. Trimming shortened V by 1 base and J by 4 bases, and 16 bases separated the two germline ends. Germline V gives CDR1 LNHDA, CDR2 SQIVND (reference sequence).